Following are 25 T cell receptor beta chains from one sample sequenced in a study of cytomegalovirus exposure and HLA in healthy donors. Researchers ran the PCR with 60 Vbeta and 13 Jbeta primers. Sequencing was performed with immunoSEQ multiplex PCR; in TCRdb, only in-frame clones are kept and a portion is missing. This sample's table reports 150,000 to 200,000 clones. Sequenced input: PBMCs. Receptors were obtained from a man aged 30 to 39 in good health and CMV-seronegative.

The genes are TRBV6-6 and TRBJ2-7; 7 positions agree with TRBD2. Looked up from germline, CDR1 is MNHNY and CDR2 is SVGAGI (reference sequence). With 6 bases clipped from V and 0 bases from J, the junction kept 5 bases outside the gene matches. The length of the CDR3 is 14 residues. CDR3 region: CASRVREGSYEQYF. The CDR3 nucleotides read TGTGCCAGCAGAGTCAGGGAGGGCTCCTACGAGCAGTACTTC.

With regard to this clone: The identical CDR3 is also encoded by other nucleotide sequences in the sample. The rearrangement uses TRBV19 and TRBJ1-2, with a tentative D call TRBD1 (6 bases). Germline CDR1 LNHDA, CDR2 SQIVND (reference sequence). Trimming shortened V by 7 bases and J by 2 bases, and 14 bases separated the two germline ends. The CDR3 is 14 residues long. The CDR3 bases are TGTGCCAGTACCCCGGGGGGCGGGAACTATGGCTACACCTTC. Its translation: CASTPGGGNYGYTF.

The V and J genes are TRBV7-2 and TRBJ1-2, with D hard to call. V gave up 7 bases and J gave up 4 bases, with 13 bases separating them. CDR3 length: 13 residues. Per germline, CDR1 SGHTA and CDR2 FQGNSA. The CDR3 here is CASNPGWGYGYTF. The CDR3 bases are TGTGCCAGCAACCCGGGATGGGGCTATGGCTACACCTTC. Full variable domain (outside the CDR3, taken from reference TRBV7-2 and TRBJ1-2): GAGVSQSPSNKVTEKGKDVELRCDPISGHTALYWYRQSLGQGLEFLIYFQGNSAPDKSGLPSDRFSAERTGGSVSTLTIQRTQQEDSAVYLCASNPGWGYGYTFGSGTRLTVV.

The chain recombines TRBV4-1 with TRBJ2-7; D is possibly TRBD2 (6 bases). The CDR3 spans 14 residues. Deletions cut 0 bases from V and 5 bases from J, with 11 bases between. Germline CDR1 and CDR2: MGHRA and YSYEKL. The CDR3 sequence: CASSQDSGPHEQYF. CDR3 nucleotide sequence: TGCGCCAGCAGCCAAGATAGCGGTCCCCACGAGCAGTACTTC.

The rearrangement uses TRBV27 and TRBJ1-5; 9 bases agree with TRBD1. The CDR3 loop spans 15 amino acids. With 4 bases clipped from V and 4 bases from J, the junction kept 5 bases outside the gene matches. Germline CDR1 is MNHEY and CDR2 is SMNVEV (reference sequence). CDR3 sequence: CASSSSGTGNQPQHF. The DNA for the CDR3 is TGTGCCAGCAGTTCCTCCGGGACAGGGAATCAGCCCCAGCATTTT.

The CDR3 is CAWSVKQGLAGGRNEQYF. CDR3 in DNA: TGTGCCTGGAGTGTAAAACAAGGACTAGCGGGAGGTCGGAACGAGCAGTACTTC. V and J are TRBV30 and TRBJ2-7; 14 bases are shared with TRBD2. The trim removed 0 bases at V and 5 bases at J, leaving 12 bases unmatched. Germline lookup yields CDR1 GTSNPN and CDR2 SVGIG (reference sequence). The CDR3 loop spans 18 amino acids. Complete variable domain (other parts from reference TRBV30 and TRBJ2-7): SQTIHQWPATLVQPVGSPLSLECTVEGTSNPNLYWYRQAAGRGLQLLFYSVGIGQISSEVPQNLSASRPQDRQFILSSKKLLLSDSGFYLCAWSVKQGLAGGRNEQYFGPGTRLTVT.

This rearrangement joins TRBV7-6 to TRBJ2-7; TRBD2 agrees at 13 bases. The CDR3 has 16 amino acids. CDR1 is SGHVS and CDR2 is FNYEAQ in the germline V gene. The trim removed 0 bases at V and 5 bases at J, leaving 4 bases unmatched. This CDR3 reads CASSLAVGLAGDEQYF. The CDR3 bases are TGTGCCAGCAGCTTAGCGGTCGGACTAGCGGGGGACGAGCAGTACTTC.

The chain recombines TRBV27 with TRBJ2-6; possibly TRBD2 for D (6 bases). The CDR3 loop spans 17 amino acids. Germline CDR1 and CDR2: MNHEY and SMNVEV (reference sequence). Trimming took 2 bases from V and 0 from J, leaving 11 bases between them. CDR3 nucleotides: TGTGCCAGCAGTTTAGCGGGGTTAATCTCTGGGGCCAACGTCCTGACTTTC. This gives the protein CASSLAGLISGANVLTF.

This chain links TRBV5-1 with TRBJ2-3; tentatively, D is TRBD2 (6 bases). V lost 4 bases and J 1 base, leaving 16 bases between the germline ends. The CDR3 contains 16 residues. Per germline, CDR1 SGHRS and CDR2 YFSETQ. DNA for the CDR3: TGCGCCAGCAGCCGAGCCGGGGTAGCGGGCACAGATACGCAGTATTTT. The encoded protein is CASSRAGVAGTDTQYF.

The chain combines TRBV30 with TRBJ1-5; D may be TRBD1 (6 bases). The germline V gene encodes CDR1 GTSNPN and CDR2 SVGIG (reference sequence). The CDR3 has 14 residues. V shed 4 bases and J shed 5 bases, with 15 bases lying between them. CDR3 nucleotide sequence: TGTGCCTGGACCCAGGGGTTTAGGGATCAGCCCCAGCATTTT. Protein: CAWTQGFRDQPQHF.

The V and J genes are TRBV7-2 and TRBJ1-1; possible D gene TRBD1, 5 bases. This CDR3 spans 16 amino acids. V lost 2 bases and J 0 bases, leaving 13 bases between the germline ends. CDR1 is SGHTA, CDR2 FQGNSA, per germline. The CDR3 region is CASSLSQGNMNTEAFF. Written as DNA, the CDR3 is TGTGCCAGCAGCTTAAGCCAGGGCAATATGAACACTGAAGCTTTCTTT.

The genes are TRBV10-1 and TRBJ2-7; TRBD2 matches at 7 bases. J was trimmed by 7 bases and V by 3 bases; bases with no gene match: 15. This CDR3 is 16 amino acids long. CDR1 and CDR2 (germline): WNHNN, SYGVQD (reference sequence). The chain's CDR3 is CASSERVSGGGGEQYF. Written as DNA, the CDR3 is TGCGCCAGCAGTGAAAGGGTGTCTGGCGGGGGTGGGGAGCAGTACTTC.

The V and J genes are TRBV25-1 and TRBJ2-7; D not resolved. CDR1 and CDR2 from the germline V gene are MGHDK and SYGVNS. This CDR3 has 15 residues. V was shortened by 3 bases and J by 7 bases, with 19 bases between the two germline ends. The CDR3: CASSDPQSASREQYF. CDR3 bases: TGTGCCAGCAGTGATCCACAAAGCGCCTCGAGGGAGCAGTACTTC.

V and J are TRBV6-1 and TRBJ2-5; the match to TRBD2 covers 10 bases. Unmatched junction bases numbered 6, after V lost 6 bases and J lost 5 bases. This CDR3 contains 14 residues. Germline CDR1 MNHNS, CDR2 SASEGT. The CDR3 DNA is TGTGCCAGCAGGGCAACTAGCGGGGTTGAGACCCAGTACTTC. Protein product: CASRATSGVETQYF.

The rearrangement joins TRBV5-6 to TRBJ2-1; no firm D call. Trimming stripped 0 bases from V and 3 bases from J, with 4 bases between. Germline-derived CDR1 and CDR2 are SGHDT and YYEEEE. This CDR3 has 13 amino acids. CDR3 coding DNA: TGTGCCAGCAGCTTGGGCAGCTACAATGAGCAGTTCTTC. This translates into CASSLGSYNEQFF.

The CDR3 protein is CASSIETGSYNSPLHF. CDR3 sequence (DNA): TGTGCCAGTAGTATAGAGACAGGGAGCTATAATTCACCCCTCCACTTT. V gene TRBV19 combines with J gene TRBJ1-6; 7 bases agree with TRBD1. The V segment lost 0 bases and the J segment 3 bases; nucleotides outside the gene matches: 2. Looked up from germline, CDR1 is LNHDA and CDR2 is SQIVND (reference sequence). The CDR3 runs 16 residues.

CDR3 DNA: TGTGCCAGCAGCTTGGGCAGGGGTGAAAGAATTGGCTACACCTTC. Protein product: CASSLGRGERIGYTF. The chain links TRBV5-6 to TRBJ1-2; D may be TRBD1 (6 bases). This CDR3 has 15 amino acids. V was pared by 0 bases and J by 7 bases, with 16 bases between. Per germline, CDR1 SGHDT and CDR2 YYEEEE.

The chain uses TRBV27 and TRBJ1-1; D gene uncertain. CDR1 is MNHEY and CDR2 is SMNVEV in the germline V gene (reference sequence). Trimming stripped 3 bases from V and 3 bases from J, with 11 bases between. The CDR3 has 14 amino acids. The CDR3 loop is CASSFGGVYTEAFF. The CDR3, as DNA: TGTGCCAGCAGTTTTGGTGGAGTGTACACTGAAGCTTTCTTT.

The CDR3 reads CASSVGQPNTEAFF. Written as DNA, the CDR3 is TGTGCCAGCAGCGTAGGACAACCGAACACTGAAGCTTTCTTT. The chain couples TRBV9 to TRBJ1-1; D not certain. The V gene's germline CDR1 is SGDLS and CDR2 YYNGEE. The CDR3 is 14 amino acids. Between the trimmed V and J ends, which lost 0 bases and 1 base, there was a span of 7 bases.

The chain employs TRBV11-3 and TRBJ2-7, with D possibly being TRBD2 (5 bases). CDR3 size: 14 residues. V lost 1 base to trimming and J lost 6 bases, with 13 bases between them. CDR1 is SGHNT, CDR2 YENEEA, per germline. Here the CDR3 DNA reads TGTGCCAGCAGCTTAGCTTACGGGGTGCGCGAGCAGTACTTC. Its protein is CASSLAYGVREQYF.

The rearrangement uses TRBV30 and TRBJ1-2; a possible D gene is TRBD1 (6 bases). V lost 3 bases to trimming and J lost 1 base, with 12 bases between them. CDR3 length equals 14 residues. CDR1 and CDR2 from the germline V gene are GTSNPN and SVGIG (reference sequence). The CDR3 DNA follows: TGTGCCTGGAGCAGGACAGACGGTAACTATGGCTACACCTTC. Translated, it gives CAWSRTDGNYGYTF.

This chain links TRBV7-3 with TRBJ2-1; D gene unclear. Germline CDR1 reads SGHTA; CDR2 reads FQGTGA. The V end lost 5 bases, the J end lost 5 bases, and 16 bases lay between the germline ends. The CDR3 has 15 residues. The CDR3: CASSLGGSLNNEQFF. The CDR3 region has the DNA TGTGCCAGCAGCCTTGGTGGTAGTTTGAACAATGAGCAGTTCTTC.

The J gene is TRBJ2-2, the V gene TRBV21-1; TRBD1 is the table's D call, not checked against the DNA. TRBV21-1 is flagged as a pseudogene. The length of the CDR3 is 15 residues. The CDR3 spells CASSIGQANTGELFF. The DNA for the CDR3 is TGTGCCAGCAGCATTGGACAGGCGAACACCGGGGAGCTGTTTTTT.

The chain is built from TRBV5-1 and TRBJ2-3, with 9 bases that match TRBD1. The CDR3 consists of 15 residues. Germline V gene lookup returns CDR1 SGHRS and CDR2 YFSETQ. With V trimmed by 4 bases and J by 4 bases, 7 bases remained unmatched. The CDR3 nucleotides read TGCGCCAGCAGCCCCGGACAGGGGCGAGCAGATACGCAGTATTTT. Protein product: CASSPGQGRADTQYF.

The rearrangement uses TRBV11-3 and TRBJ2-1; D might be TRBD2 (5 bases). The CDR3 covers 16 residues. V was cut by 0 bases and J by 3 bases, with 12 bases left in between. Germline-derived CDR1 and CDR2 are SGHNT and YENEEA. The CDR3 DNA reads TGTGCCAGCAGCTTAGATATGACGGGAAACTACAATGAGCAGTTCTTC. This codes for CASSLDMTGNYNEQFF.